This is a list of T cell receptor beta chains from one sample in a study of long-term antiretroviral therapy in people with HIV. Generated by immunoSEQ multiplex PCR, the TCRdb table keeps only in-frame clones and is missing some. Counted here are about 21,000 clones, around 84% occurring once; the ten biggest clones make up around 3%. Here the sequenced sample was unsorted PBMCs, taken 1.9 years after starting antiretroviral therapy. These receptors came from a woman in her forties or fifties with HIV. Both conserved end residues are trimmed from each CDR3. Each record gives: J gene, V gene, CDR3 protein.

TRBJ1-3	TRBV6-5	ASRRGNTIY
TRBJ2-7	TRBV6-5	ASSYHGGATYEQY
TRBJ1-6	TRBV5-6	ASSLAAASSYNSPLH
TRBJ1-5	TRBV30	AWSANAGQPQH
TRBJ2-7	TRBV4-2	ASSQDVLAGAYEQY
TRBJ2-3	TRBV15	ATSRVKTSGGAQDTQY
TRBJ1-1	TRBV27	ASSYGQNTEAF
TRBJ1-2	TRBV28	ASSLQDYGYT
TRBJ2-2	TRBV19	ASSTARTGNTGELF
TRBJ2-7	TRBV5-6	ASSSRTGTYEQY
TRBJ1-1	TRBV27	ASSLQGEGTEAF
TRBJ2-3	TRBV5-4	ASSFLDTQY
TRBJ1-5	TRBV6-5	ASSFAGQGGQPQH
TRBJ2-3	TRBV7-9	ASSLRASGGGTDTQY
TRBJ1-1	TRBV18	ASSPPESEAF
TRBJ1-2	TRBV7-2	ASSHGAGLNYGYT
TRBJ2-7	TRBV5-5	ASKPGTAYEQY
TRBJ1-3	TRBV9	ASSVEGQGGNTIY
TRBJ1-5	TRBV6-5	ASSPALGAHQPQH
TRBJ2-5	TRBV4-1	ASSQVRETQY
TRBJ1-2	TRBV5-1	ASSPNRVGYT